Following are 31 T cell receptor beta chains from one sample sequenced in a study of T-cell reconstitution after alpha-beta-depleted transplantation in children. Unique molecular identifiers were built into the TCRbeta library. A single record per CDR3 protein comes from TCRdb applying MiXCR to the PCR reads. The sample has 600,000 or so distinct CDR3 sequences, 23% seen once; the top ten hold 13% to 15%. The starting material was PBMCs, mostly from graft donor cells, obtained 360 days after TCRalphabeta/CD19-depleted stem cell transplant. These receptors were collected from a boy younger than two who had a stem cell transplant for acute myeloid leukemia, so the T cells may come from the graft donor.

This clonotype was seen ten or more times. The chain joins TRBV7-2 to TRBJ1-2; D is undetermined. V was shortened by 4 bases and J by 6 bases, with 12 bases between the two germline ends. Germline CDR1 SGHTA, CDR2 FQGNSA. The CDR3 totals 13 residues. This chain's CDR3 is CASSSFTVHGYTF. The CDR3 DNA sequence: TGTGCCAGCAGCTCTTTTACCGTTCATGGCTACACCTTC.

The CDR3 loop is CASSPERGEYTGELFF. CDR3 sequence (DNA): TGTGCCAGCAGCCCCGAGCGGGGGGAGTACACCGGGGAGCTGTTTTTT. The rearrangement joins TRBV11-2 to TRBJ2-2; 9 bases agree with TRBD2. The germline gives CDR1 SGHAT, CDR2 FQNNGV. The V gene end was trimmed by 5 bases and the J gene end by 3 bases; junction bases not matched to a gene: 7. The CDR3 contains 16 residues.

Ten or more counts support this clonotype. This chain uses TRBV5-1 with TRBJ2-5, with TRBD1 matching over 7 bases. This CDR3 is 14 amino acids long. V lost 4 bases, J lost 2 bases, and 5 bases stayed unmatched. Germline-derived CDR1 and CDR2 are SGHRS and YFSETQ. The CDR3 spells CASSNGQAQETQYF. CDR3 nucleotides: TGCGCCAGCAGCAACGGACAGGCGCAAGAGACCCAGTACTTC.

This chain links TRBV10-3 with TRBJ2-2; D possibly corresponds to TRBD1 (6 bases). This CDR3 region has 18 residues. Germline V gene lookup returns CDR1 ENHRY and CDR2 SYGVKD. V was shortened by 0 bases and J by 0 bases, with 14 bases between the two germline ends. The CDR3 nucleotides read TGTGCCATCAGTGAGTCGAACTTACAGGGCCCGAACACCGGGGAGCTGTTTTTT. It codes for CAISESNLQGPNTGELFF.

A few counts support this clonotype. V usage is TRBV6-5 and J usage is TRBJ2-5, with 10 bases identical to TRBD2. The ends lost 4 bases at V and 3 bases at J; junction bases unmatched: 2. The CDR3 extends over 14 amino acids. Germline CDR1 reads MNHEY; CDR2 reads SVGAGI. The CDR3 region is CASSLTSGKETQYF. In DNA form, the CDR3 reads TGTGCCAGCAGTTTAACTAGCGGGAAAGAGACCCAGTACTTC.

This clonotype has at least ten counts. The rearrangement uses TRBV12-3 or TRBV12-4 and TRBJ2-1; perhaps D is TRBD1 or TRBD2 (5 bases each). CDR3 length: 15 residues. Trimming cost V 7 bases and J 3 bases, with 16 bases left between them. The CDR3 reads CASTIGTQLYNEQFF. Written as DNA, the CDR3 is TGTGCCAGCACCATAGGGACCCAGCTCTACAATGAGCAGTTCTTC.

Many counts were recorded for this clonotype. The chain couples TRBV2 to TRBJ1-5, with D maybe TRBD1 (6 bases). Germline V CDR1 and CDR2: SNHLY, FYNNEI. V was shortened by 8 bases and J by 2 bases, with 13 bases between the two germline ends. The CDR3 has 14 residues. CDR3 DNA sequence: TGTGCCAGCCGGGGGGCTGTGGGCAATCAGCCCCAGCATTTT. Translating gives CASRGAVGNQPQHF.

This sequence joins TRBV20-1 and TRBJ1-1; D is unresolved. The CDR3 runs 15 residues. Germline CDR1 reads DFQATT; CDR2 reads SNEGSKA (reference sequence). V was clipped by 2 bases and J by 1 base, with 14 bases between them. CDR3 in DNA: TGCAGTGCTAGACTCTACGGGAACTCGAACACTGAAGCTTTCTTT. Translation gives CSARLYGNSNTEAFF.

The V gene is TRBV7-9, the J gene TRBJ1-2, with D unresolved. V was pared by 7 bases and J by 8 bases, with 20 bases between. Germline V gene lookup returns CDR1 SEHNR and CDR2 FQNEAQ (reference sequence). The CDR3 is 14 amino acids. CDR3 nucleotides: TGTGCCAGCAACCCAATCCTGGAGGTAGGAGGCTACACCTTC. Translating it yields CASNPILEVGGYTF.

The CDR3 DNA is TGTGCCACCAGTGATTTGCGGGACAGCCCCCATGGCTACACCTTC. This translates into CATSDLRDSPHGYTF. The genes are TRBV24-1 and TRBJ1-2; 7 bases line up with TRBD1. The CDR3 length is 15 residues. J lost 6 bases, V lost 0 bases, and 6 bases had no gene match. CDR1 and CDR2 (germline): KGHDR, SFDVKD.

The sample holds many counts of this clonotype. The CDR3 bases are TGCAGCGTCCCGACAGGACCCCCGTCGGACACTGAAGCTTTCTTT. Its translation: CSVPTGPPSDTEAFF. V and J are TRBV29-1 and TRBJ1-1; tentatively, D is TRBD1 (6 bases). The V end lost 6 bases, the J end lost 3 bases, and 20 bases lay between the germline ends. The germline V gene encodes CDR1 SQVTM and CDR2 ANQGSEA. This CDR3 is built from 15 residues.

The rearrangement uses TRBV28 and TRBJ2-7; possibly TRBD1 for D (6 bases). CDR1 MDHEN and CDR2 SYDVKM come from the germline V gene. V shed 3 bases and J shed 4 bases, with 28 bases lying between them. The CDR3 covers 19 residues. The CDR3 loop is CASSFYTTYWTALGYEQYV. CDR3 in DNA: TGTGCCAGCAGTTTCTACACCACCTACTGGACAGCCTTGGGATACGAGCAGTACGTC.

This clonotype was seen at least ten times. The CDR3 protein is CASSRGHGELFF. The CDR3 DNA follows: TGTGCCAGCAGCAGGGGTCACGGGGAGCTGTTTTTT. The chain carries TRBV6-5 and TRBJ2-2, with D possibly TRBD1 on 6 matching bases. The CDR3 is made up of 12 amino acids. Trimming took off 6 bases at V and 7 bases at J, with 9 bases between the two ends. Germline V gene sequence: CDR1 MNHEY, CDR2 SVGAGI.

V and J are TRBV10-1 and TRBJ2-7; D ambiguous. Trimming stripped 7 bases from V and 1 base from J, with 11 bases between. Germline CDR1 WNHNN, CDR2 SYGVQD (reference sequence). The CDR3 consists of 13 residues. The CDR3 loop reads CASTEWGSYEQYV. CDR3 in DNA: TGCGCCAGCACCGAATGGGGATCCTACGAGCAGTACGTC.

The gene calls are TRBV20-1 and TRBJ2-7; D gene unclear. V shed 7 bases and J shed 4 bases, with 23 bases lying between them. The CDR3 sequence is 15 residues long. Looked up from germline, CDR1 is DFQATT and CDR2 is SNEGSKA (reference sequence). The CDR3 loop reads CSGLSDEAHSYEQYF. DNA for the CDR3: TGCAGTGGTTTGTCGGATGAAGCTCATTCTTACGAGCAGTACTTC.

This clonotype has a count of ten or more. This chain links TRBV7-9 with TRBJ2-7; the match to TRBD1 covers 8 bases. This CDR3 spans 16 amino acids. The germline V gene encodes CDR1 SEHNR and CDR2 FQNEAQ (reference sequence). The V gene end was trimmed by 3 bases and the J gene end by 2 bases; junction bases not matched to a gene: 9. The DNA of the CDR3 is TGTGCCAGCAGCTTCGGCCAGGGGGCTTCCACCTACGAGCAGTACTTC. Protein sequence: CASSFGQGASTYEQYF.

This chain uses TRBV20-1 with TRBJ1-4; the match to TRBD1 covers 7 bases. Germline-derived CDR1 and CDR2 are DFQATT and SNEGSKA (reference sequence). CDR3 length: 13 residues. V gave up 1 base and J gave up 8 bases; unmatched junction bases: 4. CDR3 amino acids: CSARGKDREKLFF. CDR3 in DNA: TGCAGTGCTAGAGGGAAGGACAGGGAAAAACTGTTTTTT.

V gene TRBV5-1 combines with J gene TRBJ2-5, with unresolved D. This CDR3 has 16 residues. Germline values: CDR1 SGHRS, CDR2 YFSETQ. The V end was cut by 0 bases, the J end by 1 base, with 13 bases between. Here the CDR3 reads CASSLDHRNAQETQYF. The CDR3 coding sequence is TGCGCCAGCAGCTTGGACCACCGAAATGCCCAAGAGACCCAGTACTTC.

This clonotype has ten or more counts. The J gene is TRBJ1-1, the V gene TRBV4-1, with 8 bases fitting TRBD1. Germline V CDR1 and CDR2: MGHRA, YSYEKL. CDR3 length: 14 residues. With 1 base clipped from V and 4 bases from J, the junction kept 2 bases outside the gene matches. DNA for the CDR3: TGCGCCAGCAGCCAAGGGACAGGGAGCACTGAAGCTTTCTTT. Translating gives CASSQGTGSTEAFF.

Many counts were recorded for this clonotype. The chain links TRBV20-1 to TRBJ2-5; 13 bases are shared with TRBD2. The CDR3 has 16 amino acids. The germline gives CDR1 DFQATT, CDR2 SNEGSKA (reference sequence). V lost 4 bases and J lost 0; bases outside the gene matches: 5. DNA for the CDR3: TGCAGTGCTACGGGACTAGCGGGGACGTACCAAGAGACCCAGTACTTC. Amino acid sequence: CSATGLAGTYQETQYF.

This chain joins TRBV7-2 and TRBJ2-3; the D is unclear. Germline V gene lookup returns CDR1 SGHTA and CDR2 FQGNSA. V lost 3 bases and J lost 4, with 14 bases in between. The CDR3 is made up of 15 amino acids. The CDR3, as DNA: TGTGCCAGCAGCTTTACGACGGTAAACGCAGATACGCAGTATTTT. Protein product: CASSFTTVNADTQYF.

The CDR3 loop reads CSAISGTGSYNSPLHF. In nucleotides, the CDR3 is TGCAGTGCCATAAGCGGGACAGGGTCCTATAATTCACCCCTCCACTTT. The V and J genes are TRBV20-1 and TRBJ1-6, with 9 nucleotides matching TRBD1. The V and J ends lost 6 bases and 1 base, in that order; junction bases with no gene match: 7. CDR3 size: 16 residues. Per germline, CDR1 DFQATT and CDR2 SNEGSKA (reference sequence).

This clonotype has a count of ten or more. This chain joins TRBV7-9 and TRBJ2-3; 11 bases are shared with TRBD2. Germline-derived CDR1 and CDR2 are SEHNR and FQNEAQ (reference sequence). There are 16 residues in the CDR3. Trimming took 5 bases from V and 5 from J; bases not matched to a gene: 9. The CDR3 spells CASSPASGGRGDTQYF. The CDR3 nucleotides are TGTGCCAGCAGCCCAGCTAGCGGGGGGCGTGGAGATACGCAGTATTTT.

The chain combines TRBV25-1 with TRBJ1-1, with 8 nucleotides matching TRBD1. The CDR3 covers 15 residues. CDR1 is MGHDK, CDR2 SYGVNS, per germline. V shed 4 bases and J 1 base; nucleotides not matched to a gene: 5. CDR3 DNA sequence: TGTGCCAGCAGTGGAGACAGGGGCACGAACACTGAAGCTTTCTTT. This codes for CASSGDRGTNTEAFF.

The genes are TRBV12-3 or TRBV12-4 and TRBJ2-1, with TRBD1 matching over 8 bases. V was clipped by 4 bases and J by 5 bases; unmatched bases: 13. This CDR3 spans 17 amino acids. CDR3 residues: CASSWRTGSSVDNEQFF. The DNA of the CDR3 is TGTGCCAGCAGTTGGAGGACAGGGTCAAGTGTCGACAATGAGCAGTTCTTC.

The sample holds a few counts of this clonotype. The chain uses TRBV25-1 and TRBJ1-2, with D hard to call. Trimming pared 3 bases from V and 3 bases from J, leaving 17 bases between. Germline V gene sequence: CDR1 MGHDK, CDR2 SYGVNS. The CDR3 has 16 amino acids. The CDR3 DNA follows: TGTGCCAGCAGTGACCGGGCGTATGGCGCGGACTATGGCTACACCTTC. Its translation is CASSDRAYGADYGYTF.

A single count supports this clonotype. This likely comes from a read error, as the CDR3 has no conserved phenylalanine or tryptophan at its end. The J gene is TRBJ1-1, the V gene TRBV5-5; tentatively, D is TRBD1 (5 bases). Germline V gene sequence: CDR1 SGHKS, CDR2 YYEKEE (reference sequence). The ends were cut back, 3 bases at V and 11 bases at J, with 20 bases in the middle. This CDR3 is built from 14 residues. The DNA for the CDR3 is TGTGCCAGCAGCTCGCCCAGAAGCGGGACGGTGGCTTTCATT. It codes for CASSSPRSGTVAFI.

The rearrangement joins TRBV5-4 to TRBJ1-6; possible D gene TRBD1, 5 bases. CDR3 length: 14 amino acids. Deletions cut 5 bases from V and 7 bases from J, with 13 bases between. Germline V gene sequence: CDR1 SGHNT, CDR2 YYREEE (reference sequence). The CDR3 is CASRVDRQNSPLHF. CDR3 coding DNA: TGTGCCAGCAGGGTAGACAGACAGAATTCACCCCTCCACTTT.

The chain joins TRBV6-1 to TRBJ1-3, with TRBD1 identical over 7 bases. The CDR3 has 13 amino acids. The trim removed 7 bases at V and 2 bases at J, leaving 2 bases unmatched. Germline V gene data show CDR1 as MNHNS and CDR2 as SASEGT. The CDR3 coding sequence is TGTGCCAGCACCACAGGGGCTGGAAACACCATATATTTT. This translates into CASTTGAGNTIYF.

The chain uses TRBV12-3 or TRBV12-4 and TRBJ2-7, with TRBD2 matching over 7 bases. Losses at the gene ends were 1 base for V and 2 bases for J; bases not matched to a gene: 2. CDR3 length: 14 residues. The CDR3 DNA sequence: TGTGCCAGCAGTTTAGGGCGGGGGACCTACGAGCAGTACTTC. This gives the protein CASSLGRGTYEQYF.

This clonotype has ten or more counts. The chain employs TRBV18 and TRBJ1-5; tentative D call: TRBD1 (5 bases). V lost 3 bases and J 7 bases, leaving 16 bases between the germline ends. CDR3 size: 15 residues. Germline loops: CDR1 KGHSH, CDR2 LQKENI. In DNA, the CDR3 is TGTGCCAGCTCACCTCAGTCTGGGGGGATGCAGCCCCAGCATTTT. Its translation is CASSPQSGGMQPQHF.